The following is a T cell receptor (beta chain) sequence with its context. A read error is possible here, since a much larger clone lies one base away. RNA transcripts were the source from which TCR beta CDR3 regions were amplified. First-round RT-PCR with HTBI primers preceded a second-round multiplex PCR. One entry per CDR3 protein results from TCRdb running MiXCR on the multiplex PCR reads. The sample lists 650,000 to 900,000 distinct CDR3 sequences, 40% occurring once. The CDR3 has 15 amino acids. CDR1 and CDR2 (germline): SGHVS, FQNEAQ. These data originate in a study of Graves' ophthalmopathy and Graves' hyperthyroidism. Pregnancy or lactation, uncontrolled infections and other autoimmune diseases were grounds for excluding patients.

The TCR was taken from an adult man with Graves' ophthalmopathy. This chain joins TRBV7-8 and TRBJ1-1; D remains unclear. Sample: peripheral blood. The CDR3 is CASSLLYRKNIEAFF. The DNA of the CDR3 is TGTGCCAGCAGCTTATTGTACCGCAAAAACATTGAAGCTTTCTTT.